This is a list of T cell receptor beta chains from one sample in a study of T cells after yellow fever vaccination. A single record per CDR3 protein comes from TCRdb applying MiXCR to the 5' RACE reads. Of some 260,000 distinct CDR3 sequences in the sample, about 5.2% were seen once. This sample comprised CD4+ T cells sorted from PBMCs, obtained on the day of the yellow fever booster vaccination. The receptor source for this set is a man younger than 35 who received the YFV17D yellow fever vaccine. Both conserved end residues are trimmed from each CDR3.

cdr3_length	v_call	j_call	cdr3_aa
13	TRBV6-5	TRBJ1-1	ASNGQGAEGTEAF
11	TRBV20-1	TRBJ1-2	SASPGASYGYT
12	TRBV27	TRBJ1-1	ASSLSVRNTEAF
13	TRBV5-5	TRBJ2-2	ASREGPMNTGELF
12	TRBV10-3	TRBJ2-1	AISSSDPYNEQF
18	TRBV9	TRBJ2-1	ASSAGAGAGVDLPYNEQF
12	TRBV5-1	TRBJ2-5	ASSLLSFQETQY
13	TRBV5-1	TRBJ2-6	ASSEQGTGANVLT
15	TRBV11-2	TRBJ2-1	ASSAPYERGGYNEQF
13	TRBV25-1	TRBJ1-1	ASSEEGHLNTEAF
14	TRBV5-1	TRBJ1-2	ASSAYGTGLNYGYT
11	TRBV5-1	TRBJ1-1	ASSPQGAGEAF
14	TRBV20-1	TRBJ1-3	SARDNARGSGNTIY
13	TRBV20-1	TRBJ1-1	SARAIERGGTEAF
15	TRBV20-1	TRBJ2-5	SADRLSQAGGEETQY
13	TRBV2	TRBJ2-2	ASSKLAALTGELF
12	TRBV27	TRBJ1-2	ASSSQGIGQGYT
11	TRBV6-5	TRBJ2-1	ASSYTWDGMRF
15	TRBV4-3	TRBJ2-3	ASSQESASGASGTQY
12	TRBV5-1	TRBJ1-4	ASSSGEADEKLF
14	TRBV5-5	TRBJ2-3	ASSIDRLTSADTQY
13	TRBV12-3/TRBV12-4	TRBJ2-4	ASSLSGGAKNIQY
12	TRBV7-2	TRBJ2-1	ASSLGPGWNEQF
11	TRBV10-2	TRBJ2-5	ASSMQQFGTQY
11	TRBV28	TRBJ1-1	ASILNLNTEAF
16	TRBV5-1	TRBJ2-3	ASSLALAGGPSTDTQY
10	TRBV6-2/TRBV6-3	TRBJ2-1	ASRDPDNEQF
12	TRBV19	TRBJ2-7	ASSRPGLAYEQY
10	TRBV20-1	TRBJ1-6	SARQGASPLH
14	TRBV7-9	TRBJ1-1	ASSLIGGIMNTEAF
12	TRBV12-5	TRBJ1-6	ASGLSGGSSPLH
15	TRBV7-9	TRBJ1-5	ASSLGTGLLVNQPQH
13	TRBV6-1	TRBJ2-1	ASSESSGGAGSQF
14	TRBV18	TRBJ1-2	ASSPLTGGEGYGYT
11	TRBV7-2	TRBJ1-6	ASSLPPNSPLH
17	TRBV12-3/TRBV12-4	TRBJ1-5	ASSHRPAFQPGGNQPQH
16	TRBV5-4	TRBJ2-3	ASSLGGRGGVETDTQY
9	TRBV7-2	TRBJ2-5	ASSPWKTQY
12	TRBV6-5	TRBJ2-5	ASTKNQGQETQY
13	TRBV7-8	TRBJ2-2	ASSLSGLRAGELF
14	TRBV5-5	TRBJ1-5	ASSAAGATSNQPQH
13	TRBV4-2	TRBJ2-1	ASSQDDGSYNEQF
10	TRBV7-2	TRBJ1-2	ASSLSVDGYT
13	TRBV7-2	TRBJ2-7	ASSVTRGARYEQY
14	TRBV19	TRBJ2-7	ASSKTDRTPYYEQY
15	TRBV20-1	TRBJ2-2	SAIRAGGTTNTGELF
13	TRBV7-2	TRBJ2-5	ASSLERGPWETQY
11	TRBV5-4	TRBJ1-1	ASSLSEYTEAF
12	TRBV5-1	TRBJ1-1	ASSVQGANTEAF
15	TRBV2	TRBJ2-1	ASSEGSGGLYYNEQF
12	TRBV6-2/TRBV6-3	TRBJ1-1	ASSYGGGRTEAF
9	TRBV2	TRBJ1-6	ASGGDSPLH
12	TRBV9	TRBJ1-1	ASSVVARNTEAF
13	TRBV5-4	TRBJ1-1	ASSFKRTVWTEAF
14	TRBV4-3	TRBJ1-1	ASSQDLGGLNTEAF
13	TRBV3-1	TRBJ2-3	ASSQGSLSTDTQY
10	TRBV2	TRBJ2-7	ASSEASVEQY
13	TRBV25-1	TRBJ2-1	ASSVIGTGEGEQF
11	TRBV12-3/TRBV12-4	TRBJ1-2	ASKRTTSYGYT